This T cell receptor beta chain was recorded in a study of beta chain features in type 1 diabetes. Regarding the study as a whole: Whether HLA type affects TCRB rearrangement stayed undetermined in the present work.

CDR3 length: 14 residues. Germline-derived CDR1 and CDR2 are MDHEN and SYDVKM. V was pared by 6 bases and J by 4 bases, with 7 bases of the junction left unmatched. Since all of the isolated RNA was reverse transcribed, expressed TCRB transcripts were what got sequenced. Profiled with immunoSEQ multiplex PCR; TCRdb holds only in-frame clones, not every one. The sample contains just over 600,000 clones, 15% to 19% of which appear only once. For this clone: Its antigen is not identified.

The source of this sequence is a man between 18 and 29 years old in good health. The rearrangement uses TRBV28 and TRBJ1-2; 8 bases are shared with TRBD1. The specimen was naive CD4+ T cells from blood. CDR3 protein: CASRLDRGTYGYTF. CDR3 nucleotide sequence: TGTGCCAGCAGATTAGACAGGGGTACCTATGGCTACACCTTC.